Following are 18 T cell receptor beta chains from one sample sequenced in a study of shared clonotypes between healthy human individuals. Libraries were prepared by immunoSEQ multiplex PCR; TCRdb keeps only in-frame clonotypes and omits some of them. The sample contains 600,000 or so clones, 95% of which appear only once. CD8 cells regarded as naive lacked CD45RO, were positively chosen for CCR7, and omitted terminally differentiated effector memory CD45RA+ cells. The sample taken for sequencing was naive CD8+ T cells sorted from blood. All receptors come from a woman aged 25-40 years in good health.

As to this clone: The sample carries other DNA sequences with the same CDR3. The chain has TRBV27 and TRBJ2-7, with 7 bases fitting TRBD1. Germline trimming cut 3 bases from V and 0 bases from J; bases unmatched to any gene: 2. Germline CDR1 MNHEY, CDR2 SMNVEV (reference sequence). The CDR3 is 14 amino acids. The CDR3 protein is CASSFGTASYEQYF. The DNA for the CDR3 is TGTGCCAGCAGTTTTGGGACAGCCTCCTACGAGCAGTACTTC.

The chain links TRBV4-1 to TRBJ2-5; TRBD2 might be the D (6 bases). With 1 base removed from V and 0 bases from J, the gap between germline ends came to 6 bases. The CDR3 covers 14 residues. Looked up from germline, CDR1 is MGHRA and CDR2 is YSYEKL. CDR3 coding DNA: TGCGCCAGCAGCCAAGGGGAGGACCAAGAGACCCAGTACTTC. This codes for CASSQGEDQETQYF.

This clone was seen only once. The gene calls are TRBV27 and TRBJ2-1; D remains ambiguous. The germline V gene has CDR1 MNHEY and CDR2 SMNVEV (reference sequence). The CDR3 length is 18 residues. The ends were cut back, 5 bases at V and 2 bases at J, with 22 bases in the middle. The DNA for the CDR3 is TGTGCCAGCAGTCCCCAACTTTGGGGATCTACCGCCTACAATGAGCAGTTCTTC. As protein: CASSPQLWGSTAYNEQFF.

This clone was picked up one time. V and J are TRBV2 and TRBJ2-7; D is undetermined. Trimming removed 2 bases from V and 0 bases from J, with 8 bases in between. CDR1 and CDR2 (germline): SNHLY, FYNNEI. The CDR3 spans 14 residues. The CDR3 DNA follows: TGTGCCAGCAGTGAAATCAGGAGCTCCTACGAGCAGTACTTC. It codes for CASSEIRSSYEQYF.

This clone has a handful of counts. The V gene is TRBV19, the J gene TRBJ1-1; no clear D. Germline V gene lookup returns CDR1 LNHDA and CDR2 SQIVND (reference sequence). Trimming shortened V by 7 bases and J by 1 base, and 4 bases separated the two germline ends. The CDR3 has 11 amino acids. CDR3 sequence reads: CASNTNTEAFF. The CDR3 region has the DNA TGTGCCAGTAATACGAACACTGAAGCTTTCTTT.

The gene calls are TRBV21-1 and TRBJ1-1. TRBV21-1 is labeled a pseudogene. CDR3 length equals 13 residues. In nucleotides, the CDR3 is TGTGCCAGCACCACTCCCTCGTGGGTTGAAGCTTTCTTT. Protein product: CASTTPSWVEAFF.

This clone appeared once. CDR3 protein: CASSLPGTGLDEQYF. In DNA form, the CDR3 reads TGTGCCAGCAGCTTGCCAGGGACAGGGCTGGACGAGCAGTACTTC. J is TRBJ2-7 and V is TRBV5-4; 9 nucleotides agree with TRBD1. The CDR3 sequence is 15 residues long. Germline trimming cut 1 base from V and 5 bases from J; bases unmatched to any gene: 7. CDR1 and CDR2 (germline): SGHNT, YYREEE (reference sequence).

The J gene is TRBJ1-1, the V gene TRBV7-6; a weak D match, TRBD1 (6 bases). Trimming left V 4 bases short and J 5 bases short, with 23 bases between. CDR1 is SGHVS, CDR2 FNYEAQ, per germline. The CDR3 has 17 amino acids. The CDR3 protein is CASSSSGVGDAWTEAFF. CDR3 DNA sequence: TGTGCCAGCAGCTCGTCAGGGGTGGGAGATGCGTGGACTGAAGCTTTCTTT.

The rearrangement uses TRBV10-3 and TRBJ1-1, with D possibly matching TRBD1 (6 bases). Trimming left V 6 bases short and J 4 bases short, with 15 bases between. This CDR3 is 14 amino acids long. In germline, CDR1 is ENHRY, CDR2 SYGVKD. CDR3 sequence reads: CAIRRQGLGTEAFF. CDR3 coding DNA: TGTGCCATCAGAAGGCAGGGGCTGGGCACTGAAGCTTTCTTT.

This sequence joins TRBV28 and TRBJ2-7; the D is unclear. Germline values: CDR1 MDHEN, CDR2 SYDVKM. There are 16 residues in the CDR3. V lost 6 bases and J lost 0, with 18 bases in between. The CDR3 bases are TGTGCCAGCAGCCGTACTGATATTCTAACCTCCTACGAGCAGTACTTC. It specifies CASSRTDILTSYEQYF.

The rearrangement uses TRBV2 and TRBJ2-7, with 7 bases that match TRBD2. With 0 bases clipped from V and 6 bases from J, the junction kept 8 bases outside the gene matches. CDR3 size: 15 residues. CDR1 and CDR2 (germline): SNHLY, FYNNEI. The CDR3 region is CASSEAVAGDREQYF. As DNA, the CDR3 is TGTGCCAGCAGTGAAGCAGTGGCGGGAGATCGCGAGCAGTACTTC.

This chain connects TRBV10-2 to TRBJ2-6; D gene unclear. The CDR3 totals 15 residues. Trimming removed 1 base from V and 0 bases from J, with 4 bases in between. CDR1 and CDR2 (germline): WSHSY, SAAADI. CDR3 residues: CASSEFASGANVLTF. CDR3 sequence (DNA): TGCGCCAGCAGTGAGTTTGCCTCTGGGGCCAACGTCCTGACTTTC.

V is TRBV19 and J is TRBJ2-7; a weak D match, TRBD1 (5 bases). CDR1 LNHDA and CDR2 SQIVND come from the germline V gene (reference sequence). V was trimmed by 7 bases and J by 0 bases, leaving 10 bases between them. This CDR3 contains 13 residues. CDR3 sequence: CASMDTDSYEQYF. In DNA form, the CDR3 reads TGTGCCAGTATGGACACCGACTCCTACGAGCAGTACTTC.

The V and J genes are TRBV28 and TRBJ1-5; D might be TRBD1 (5 bases). The germline gives CDR1 MDHEN, CDR2 SYDVKM. The ends were cut back, 2 bases at V and 7 bases at J, with 12 bases in the middle. This CDR3 is built from 14 residues. CDR3 nucleotide sequence: TGTGCCAGCAGTTTAGGTGACGGGGGACAGCCCCAGCATTTT. Translated: CASSLGDGGQPQHF.

The CDR3, as DNA: TGTGCCACCAGCGTCGACAGGGACAGCAATCAGCCCCAGCATTTT. This translates into CATSVDRDSNQPQHF. V and J are TRBV15 and TRBJ1-5, with 7 positions matching TRBD1. V was clipped by 5 bases and J by 1 base; unmatched bases: 5. The CDR3 extends over 15 amino acids. Per germline, CDR1 LNHNV and CDR2 YYDKDF (reference sequence).

The rearrangement uses TRBV4-1 and TRBJ2-7, with TRBD2 identical over 8 bases. Germline V gene lookup returns CDR1 MGHRA and CDR2 YSYEKL. This CDR3 region has 14 residues. Trimming took 1 base from V and 4 from J; bases not matched to a gene: 3. The CDR3 DNA reads as TGCGCCAGCAGCCAAGGGAAGCGGGAGTACGAGCAGTACTTC. Translation: CASSQGKREYEQYF.

This chain connects TRBV5-1 to TRBJ1-1, with 8 bases matching TRBD1. Germline-derived CDR1 and CDR2 are SGHRS and YFSETQ. Unmatched junction bases numbered 4, after V lost 5 bases and J lost 4 bases. This CDR3 spans 13 amino acids. CDR3 DNA: TGCGCCAGCAGACCAACAGGGGGCACTGAAGCTTTCTTT. It encodes CASRPTGGTEAFF. The variable domain in full, completed from reference TRBV5-1 and TRBJ1-1, reads KAGVTQTPRYLIKTRGQQVTLSCSPISGHRSVSWYQQTPGQGLQFLFEYFSETQRNKGNFPGRFSGRQFSNSRSEMNVSTLELGDSALYLCASRPTGGTEAFFGQGTRLTVV.

The chain has TRBV7-9 and TRBJ2-5; D uncertain. This CDR3 has 14 residues. V lost 5 bases and J lost 5, with 15 bases in between. Germline V lookup: CDR1 SEHNR, CDR2 FQNEAQ (reference sequence). Here the CDR3 DNA reads TGTGCCAGCAGCGCCGCTCTAGTACACGAGACCCAGTACTTC. It specifies CASSAALVHETQYF.